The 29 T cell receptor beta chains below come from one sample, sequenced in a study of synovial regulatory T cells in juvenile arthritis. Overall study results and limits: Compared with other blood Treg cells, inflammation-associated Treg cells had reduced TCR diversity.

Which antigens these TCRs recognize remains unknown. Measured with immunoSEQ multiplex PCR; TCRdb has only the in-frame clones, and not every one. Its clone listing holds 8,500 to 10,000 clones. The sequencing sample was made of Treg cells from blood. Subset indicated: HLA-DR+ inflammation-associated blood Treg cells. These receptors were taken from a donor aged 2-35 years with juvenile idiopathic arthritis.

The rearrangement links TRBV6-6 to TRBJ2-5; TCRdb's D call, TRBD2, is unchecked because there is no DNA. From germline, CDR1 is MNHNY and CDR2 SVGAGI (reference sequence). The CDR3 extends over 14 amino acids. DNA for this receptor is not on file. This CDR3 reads CASRRLAGQETQYF.

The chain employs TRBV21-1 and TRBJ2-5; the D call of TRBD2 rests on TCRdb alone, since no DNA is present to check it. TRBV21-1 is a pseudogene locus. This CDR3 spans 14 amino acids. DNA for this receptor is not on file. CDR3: CATLGGADKETQYF.

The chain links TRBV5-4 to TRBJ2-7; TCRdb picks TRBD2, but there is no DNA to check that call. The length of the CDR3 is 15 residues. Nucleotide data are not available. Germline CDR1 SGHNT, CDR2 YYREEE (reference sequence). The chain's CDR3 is CASSPRDSNGYEQYF.

CDR3 sequence: CASSPDRREQYF. This chain links TRBV5-4 with TRBJ2-7; TCRdb selects TRBD1, and the lack of DNA leaves this call unchecked. Germline V lookup: CDR1 SGHNT, CDR2 YYREEE (reference sequence). The CDR3 runs 12 residues. No DNA accompanies this entry.

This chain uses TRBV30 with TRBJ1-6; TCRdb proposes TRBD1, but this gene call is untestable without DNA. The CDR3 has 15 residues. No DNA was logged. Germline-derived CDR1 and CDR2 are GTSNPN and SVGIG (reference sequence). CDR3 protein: CAWSVQLGGNSPLHF. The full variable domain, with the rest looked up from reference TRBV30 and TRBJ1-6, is SQTIHQWPATLVQPVGSPLSLECTVEGTSNPNLYWYRQAAGRGLQLLFYSVGIGQISSEVPQNLSASRPQDRQFILSSKKLLLSDSGFYLCAWSVQLGGNSPLHFGNGTRLTVT.

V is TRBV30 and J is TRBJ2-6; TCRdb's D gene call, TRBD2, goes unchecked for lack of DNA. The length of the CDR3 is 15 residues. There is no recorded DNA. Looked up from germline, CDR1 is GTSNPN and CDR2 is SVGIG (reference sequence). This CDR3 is CAWSLGSSGANVLTF.

CDR3 sequence reads: CASSFLGATNEKLFF. This chain links TRBV27 with TRBJ1-4. Germline CDR1 reads MNHEY; CDR2 reads SMNVEV (reference sequence). CDR3 length: 15 residues. A DNA sequence was not provided.

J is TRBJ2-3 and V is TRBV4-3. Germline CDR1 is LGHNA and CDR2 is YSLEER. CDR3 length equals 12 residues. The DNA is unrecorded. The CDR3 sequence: CASSQDDGTQYF.

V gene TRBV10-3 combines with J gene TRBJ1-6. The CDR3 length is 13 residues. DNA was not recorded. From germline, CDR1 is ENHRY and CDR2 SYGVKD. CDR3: CAISVGGNSPLHF.

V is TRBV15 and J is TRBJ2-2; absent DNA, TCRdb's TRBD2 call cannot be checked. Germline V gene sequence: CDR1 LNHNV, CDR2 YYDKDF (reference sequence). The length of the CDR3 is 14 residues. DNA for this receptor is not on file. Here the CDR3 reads CATSRENLAGELFF.

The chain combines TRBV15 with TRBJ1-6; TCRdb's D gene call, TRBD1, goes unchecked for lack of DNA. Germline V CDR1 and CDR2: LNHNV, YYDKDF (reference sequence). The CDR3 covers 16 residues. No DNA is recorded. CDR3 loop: CATSRARGSYNSPLHF.

The CDR3 here is CACASTNTEAFF. The chain is built from TRBV6-1 and TRBJ1-1. The CDR3 contains 12 residues. Nucleotide data are not available. Germline V CDR1 and CDR2: MNHNS, SASEGT.

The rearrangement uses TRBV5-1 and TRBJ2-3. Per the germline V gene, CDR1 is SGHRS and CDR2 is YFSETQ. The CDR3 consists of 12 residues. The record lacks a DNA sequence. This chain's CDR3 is CASRAEGDTQYF.

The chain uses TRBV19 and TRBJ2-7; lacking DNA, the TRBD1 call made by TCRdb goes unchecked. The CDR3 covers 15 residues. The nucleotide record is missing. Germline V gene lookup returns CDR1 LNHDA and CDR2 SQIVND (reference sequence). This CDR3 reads CASSILGEGADEQYF.

This CDR3 reads CASSRDEDRKYF. The chain links TRBV7-8 to TRBJ2-7. This CDR3 has 12 residues. DNA is not on record. CDR1 and CDR2 (germline): SGHVS, FQNEAQ.

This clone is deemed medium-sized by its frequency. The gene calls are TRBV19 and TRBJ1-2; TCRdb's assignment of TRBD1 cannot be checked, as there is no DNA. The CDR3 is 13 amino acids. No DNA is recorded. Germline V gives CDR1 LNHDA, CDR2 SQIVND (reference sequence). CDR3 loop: CASRLGQGYGYTF.

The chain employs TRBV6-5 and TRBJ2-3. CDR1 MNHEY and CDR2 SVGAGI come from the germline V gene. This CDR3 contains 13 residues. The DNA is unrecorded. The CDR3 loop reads CASSYFPTDTQYF.

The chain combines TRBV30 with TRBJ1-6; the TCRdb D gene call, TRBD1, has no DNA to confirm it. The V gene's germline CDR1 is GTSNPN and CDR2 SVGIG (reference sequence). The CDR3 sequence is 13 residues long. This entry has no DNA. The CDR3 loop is CAWSRDSNSPLHF.

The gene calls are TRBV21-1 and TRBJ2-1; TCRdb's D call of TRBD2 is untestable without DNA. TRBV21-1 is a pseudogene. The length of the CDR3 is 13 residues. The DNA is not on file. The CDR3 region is CASNHHRDNEQFF.

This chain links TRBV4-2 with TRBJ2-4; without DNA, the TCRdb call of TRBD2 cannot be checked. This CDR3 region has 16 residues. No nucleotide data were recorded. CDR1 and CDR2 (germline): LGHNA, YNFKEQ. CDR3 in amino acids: CASSPNLAGGKDIQYF.

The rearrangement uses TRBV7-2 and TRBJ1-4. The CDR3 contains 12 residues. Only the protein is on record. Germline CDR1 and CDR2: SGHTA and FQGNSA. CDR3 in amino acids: CASSLIGSRLFF.

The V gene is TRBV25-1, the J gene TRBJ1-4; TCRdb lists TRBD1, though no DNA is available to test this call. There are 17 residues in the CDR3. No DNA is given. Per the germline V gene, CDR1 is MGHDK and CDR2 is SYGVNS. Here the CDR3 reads CASSDSFQGATNEKLFF.

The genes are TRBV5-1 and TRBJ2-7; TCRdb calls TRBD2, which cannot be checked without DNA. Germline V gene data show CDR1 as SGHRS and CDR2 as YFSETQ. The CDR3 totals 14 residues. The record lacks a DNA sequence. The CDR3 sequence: CASSSEGLVSEQYF.

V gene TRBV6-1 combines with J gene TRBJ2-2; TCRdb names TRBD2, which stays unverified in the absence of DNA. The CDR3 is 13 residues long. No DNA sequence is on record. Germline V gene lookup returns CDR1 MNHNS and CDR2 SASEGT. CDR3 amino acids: CASNGRNTGELFF.

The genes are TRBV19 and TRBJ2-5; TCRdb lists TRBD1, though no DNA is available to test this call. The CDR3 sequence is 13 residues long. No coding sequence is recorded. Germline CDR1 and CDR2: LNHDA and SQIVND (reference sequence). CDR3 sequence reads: CASRRGNGETQYF.

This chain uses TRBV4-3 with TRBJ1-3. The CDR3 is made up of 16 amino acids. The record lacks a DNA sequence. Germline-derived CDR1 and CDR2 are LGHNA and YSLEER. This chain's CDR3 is CASSQDLTVPGNTIYF.

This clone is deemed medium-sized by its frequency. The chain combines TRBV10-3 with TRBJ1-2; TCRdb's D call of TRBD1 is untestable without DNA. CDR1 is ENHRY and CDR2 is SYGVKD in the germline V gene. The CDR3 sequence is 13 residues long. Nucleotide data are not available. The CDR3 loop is CAGRGRTDYGYTF.

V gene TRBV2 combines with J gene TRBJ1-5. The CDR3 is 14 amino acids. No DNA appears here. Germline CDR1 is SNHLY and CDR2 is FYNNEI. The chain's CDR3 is CASSPPGGNQPQHF.

This CDR3 is CSVAEYEQYF. The rearrangement joins TRBV29-1 to TRBJ2-7. CDR1 is SQVTM, CDR2 ANQGSEA, per germline. This CDR3 is built from 10 residues. The nucleotide record is missing.